This is a list of T cell receptor beta chains from one sample in a study of CD8+ T cells in alopecia areata. Sequencing was performed with immunoSEQ multiplex PCR; in TCRdb, only in-frame clones are kept and a portion is missing. The sample lists 200,000 to 250,000 clones, around 65% occurring once. The sample was CD4+ T cells sorted from blood, taken at week 4, from a patient treated with tofacitinib. Every receptor here comes from a human donor with alopecia areata. CDR3s include the opening cysteine and the closing phenylalanine or tryptophan. Fields, in order: clone size, D gene, J gene, V gene, CDR3 length, CDR3 DNA, CDR3 protein. A D gene is named only where the DNA matches it firmly. Clone size appears in some rows only: once, few, many, or a class for an expanded clone.

clone size: .; D gene: TRBD2; J gene: TRBJ2-1; V gene: TRBV11-1; CDR3 length: 14; CDR3 DNA: TGTGCCAGCAGCTTAGGCGGGGGTAACAATGAGCAGTTCTTC; CDR3 protein: CASSLGGGNNEQFF
clone size: .; D gene: .; J gene: TRBJ2-5; V gene: TRBV30; CDR3 length: 13; CDR3 DNA: TGTGCCTGGAGTGTATCGGGGCCCGAGACCCAGTACTTC; CDR3 protein: CAWSVSGPETQYF
clone size: .; D gene: .; J gene: TRBJ1-1; V gene: TRBV6-6; CDR3 length: 13; CDR3 DNA: TGTGCCAGCAGGGACCCCGGGGGGCGCGGAGCTTTCTTT; CDR3 protein: CASRDPGGRGAFF
clone size: few; D gene: .; J gene: TRBJ2-5; V gene: TRBV7-9; CDR3 length: 13; CDR3 DNA: TGTGCCAGCAGCTTAACACGACAAGAGACCCAGTACTTC; CDR3 protein: CASSLTRQETQYF
clone size: .; D gene: .; J gene: TRBJ1-2; V gene: TRBV6-5; CDR3 length: 16; CDR3 DNA: TGTGCCAGCAGTTCCCGCGGGACTCTAGCCCACTATGGCTACACCTTC; CDR3 protein: CASSSRGTLAHYGYTF
clone size: .; D gene: .; J gene: TRBJ2-7; V gene: TRBV30; CDR3 length: 14; CDR3 DNA: TGTGCCTGGAGCCCGGACCTACAGGGCCACGAGCAGTACTTC; CDR3 protein: CAWSPDLQGHEQYF
clone size: few; D gene: .; J gene: TRBJ2-7; V gene: TRBV20-1; CDR3 length: 11; CDR3 DNA: TGCAGTGCTAGCGGCAACTACGAGCAGTACTTC; CDR3 protein: CSASGNYEQYF
clone size: .; D gene: .; J gene: TRBJ2-6; V gene: TRBV7-9; CDR3 length: 11; CDR3 DNA: TGTGCCAGCGCTGGGGCCAACGTCCTGACTTTC; CDR3 protein: CASAGANVLTF
clone size: .; D gene: .; J gene: TRBJ1-2; V gene: TRBV4-1; CDR3 length: 14; CDR3 DNA: TGCGCCAGCAGCCAATACTTACAGGGTTCTGGCTACACCTTC; CDR3 protein: CASSQYLQGSGYTF
clone size: .; D gene: .; J gene: TRBJ2-5; V gene: TRBV7-2; CDR3 length: 14; CDR3 DNA: TGTGCCAGCAGCTTTGGGGGGGGCGGAGAGACCCAGTACTTC; CDR3 protein: CASSFGGGGETQYF
clone size: .; D gene: .; J gene: TRBJ1-5; V gene: TRBV19; CDR3 length: 13; CDR3 DNA: TGTGCCAGCGGGGACTTTGGCAATCAGCCCCAGCATTTT; CDR3 protein: CASGDFGNQPQHF
clone size: .; D gene: .; J gene: TRBJ2-5; V gene: TRBV18; CDR3 length: 14; CDR3 DNA: TGTGCCAGCTCACCACCCGACAGTAGAGAGACCCAGTACTTC; CDR3 protein: CASSPPDSRETQYF
clone size: .; D gene: .; J gene: TRBJ1-5; V gene: TRBV4-2; CDR3 length: 15; CDR3 DNA: TGTGCCAGCAGCCGAGGAGGTTATAGCAATCAGCCCCAGCATTTT; CDR3 protein: CASSRGGYSNQPQHF
clone size: few; D gene: .; J gene: TRBJ1-3; V gene: TRBV19; CDR3 length: 16; CDR3 DNA: TGTGCCAGTAGCACATGGGAGTACTACTCTGGAAACACCATATATTTT; CDR3 protein: CASSTWEYYSGNTIYF
clone size: .; D gene: .; J gene: TRBJ1-1; V gene: TRBV11-3; CDR3 length: 14; CDR3 DNA: TGTGCCAGCAGCTTAAACAGGGCGGCCACTGAAGCTTTCTTT; CDR3 protein: CASSLNRAATEAFF
clone size: .; D gene: .; J gene: TRBJ1-4; V gene: TRBV6-5; CDR3 length: 14; CDR3 DNA: TGTGCCAGCAGTCCGAACAGGGTAGAAGAAAAACTGTTTTTT; CDR3 protein: CASSPNRVEEKLFF
clone size: .; D gene: .; J gene: TRBJ1-5; V gene: TRBV5-1; CDR3 length: 16; CDR3 DNA: TGCGCCAGCAGCTCCTCCCCCAGCGACCAGAGCCAGCCCCAGCATTTT; CDR3 protein: CASSSSPSDQSQPQHF
clone size: few; D gene: TRBD1; J gene: TRBJ1-1; V gene: TRBV2; CDR3 length: 13; CDR3 DNA: TGTGCCAGCAGAAGACAGGGGCGGAGAGAAGCTTTCTTT; CDR3 protein: CASRRQGRREAFF
clone size: .; D gene: .; J gene: TRBJ2-2; V gene: TRBV29-1; CDR3 length: 14; CDR3 DNA: TGCAGCGTTGAAGGGGGAGTAAGAACCGGGGAGCTGTTTTTT; CDR3 protein: CSVEGGVRTGELFF
clone size: few; D gene: .; J gene: TRBJ2-1; V gene: TRBV30; CDR3 length: 11; CDR3 DNA: TGTGCCTGGAGGGACTACGATGAGCAGTTCTTC; CDR3 protein: CAWRDYDEQFF
clone size: few; D gene: .; J gene: TRBJ2-1; V gene: TRBV18; CDR3 length: 14; CDR3 DNA: TGTGCCAGCTCACCGGGAACAGCCGCCAATGAGCAGTTCTTC; CDR3 protein: CASSPGTAANEQFF
clone size: few; D gene: .; J gene: TRBJ2-1; V gene: TRBV7-8; CDR3 length: 14; CDR3 DNA: TGTGCCAGCAGCCCCCGGAGGGCCTACAATGAGCAGTTCTTC; CDR3 protein: CASSPRRAYNEQFF
clone size: .; D gene: .; J gene: TRBJ2-6; V gene: TRBV5-6; CDR3 length: 15; CDR3 DNA: TGTGCCAGCAGCTTGTTCTCCTCTGGGGCCAACGTCCTGACTTTC; CDR3 protein: CASSLFSSGANVLTF
clone size: .; D gene: .; J gene: TRBJ2-5; V gene: TRBV7-9; CDR3 length: 14; CDR3 DNA: TGTGCCAGCAGCCTACTAGTGGGTGAAGAGACCCAGTACTTC; CDR3 protein: CASSLLVGEETQYF
clone size: .; D gene: .; J gene: TRBJ1-2; V gene: TRBV29-1; CDR3 length: 15; CDR3 DNA: TGCAGCGACGCGGGGTCTTTCGGAGGGAGGCATGGCTACACCTTC; CDR3 protein: CSDAGSFGGRHGYTF
clone size: few; D gene: .; J gene: TRBJ2-5; V gene: TRBV2; CDR3 length: 12; CDR3 DNA: TGTGCCAGCAGTGACCCTAAAGAGACCCAGTACTTC; CDR3 protein: CASSDPKETQYF
clone size: .; D gene: .; J gene: TRBJ2-1; V gene: TRBV15; CDR3 length: 12; CDR3 DNA: TGTGCCACCAGCACAGACATTGCTGAGCAGTTCTTC; CDR3 protein: CATSTDIAEQFF
clone size: once; D gene: .; J gene: TRBJ1-1; V gene: TRBV21-1; CDR3 length: 15; CDR3 DNA: TGTGCCAGCAGCGTACCGGAACAGGGAGACACTGAAGCTTTCTTT; CDR3 protein: CASSVPEQGDTEAFF
clone size: .; D gene: .; J gene: TRBJ1-1; V gene: TRBV30; CDR3 length: 11; CDR3 DNA: TGTGCCTGGCGCAAGAACACTGAAGCTTTCTTT; CDR3 protein: CAWRKNTEAFF
clone size: .; D gene: TRBD1; J gene: TRBJ1-1; V gene: TRBV7-2; CDR3 length: 14; CDR3 DNA: TGTGCCAGCAGCTTCGGACAGGTGAACACTGAAGCTTTCTTT; CDR3 protein: CASSFGQVNTEAFF
clone size: .; D gene: .; J gene: TRBJ2-3; V gene: TRBV7-9; CDR3 length: 15; CDR3 DNA: TGTGCCAGCAGCCCGGGCGGAGGTGCCACAGATACGCAGTATTTT; CDR3 protein: CASSPGGGATDTQYF
clone size: .; D gene: TRBD1; J gene: TRBJ2-2; V gene: TRBV5-1; CDR3 length: 16; CDR3 DNA: TGCGCCAGCAGCCGACAACCGGGACAGGGAGCCGGGGAGCTGTTTTTT; CDR3 protein: CASSRQPGQGAGELFF
clone size: few; D gene: .; J gene: TRBJ1-5; V gene: TRBV4-1; CDR3 length: 16; CDR3 DNA: TGCGCCAGCAGCCAAGATGGGGGCCTGGGCAATCAGCCCCAGCATTTT; CDR3 protein: CASSQDGGLGNQPQHF
clone size: .; D gene: .; J gene: TRBJ2-6; V gene: TRBV29-1; CDR3 length: 13; CDR3 DNA: TGCAGCGTGGACCTAACGGGAAGGGACGTCCTGACTTTC; CDR3 protein: CSVDLTGRDVLTF
clone size: .; D gene: .; J gene: TRBJ1-1; V gene: TRBV12-5; CDR3 length: 13; CDR3 DNA: TGTGCTACGGGACTTGGGGTGAACACTGAAGCTTTCTTT; CDR3 protein: CATGLGVNTEAFF
clone size: .; D gene: .; J gene: TRBJ1-6; V gene: TRBV2; CDR3 length: 16; CDR3 DNA: TGTGCCAGCAGGCGGACAGAAGCTACCATTCGATCACCCCTCCACTTT; CDR3 protein: CASRRTEATIRSPLHF
clone size: .; D gene: .; J gene: TRBJ1-1; V gene: TRBV6-5; CDR3 length: 14; CDR3 DNA: TGTGCCAGCAGTGGGGGGGCACGGAACACTGAAGCTTTCTTT; CDR3 protein: CASSGGARNTEAFF
clone size: once; D gene: .; J gene: TRBJ1-6; V gene: TRBV30; CDR3 length: 14; CDR3 DNA: TGTGCCTGGAGTGCCGGGGCAGGGGATTCACCCCTCCACTTT; CDR3 protein: CAWSAGAGDSPLHF
clone size: .; D gene: TRBD1; J gene: TRBJ1-1; V gene: TRBV2; CDR3 length: 12; CDR3 DNA: TGTGCCAGCAGCGGACAGGGAAATGAAGCTTTCTTT; CDR3 protein: CASSGQGNEAFF
clone size: once; D gene: TRBD2; J gene: TRBJ2-7; V gene: TRBV30; CDR3 length: 13; CDR3 DNA: TGTGCCTTTCTAGCGGGGGGATCCTACGAGCAGTACTTC; CDR3 protein: CAFLAGGSYEQYF
clone size: .; D gene: TRBD2; J gene: TRBJ2-1; V gene: TRBV7-9; CDR3 length: 15; CDR3 DNA: TGTGCCAGCAGCTTCAGCGGGGGGGCAGCGGATGAGCAGTTCTTC; CDR3 protein: CASSFSGGAADEQFF
clone size: few; D gene: .; J gene: TRBJ1-2; V gene: TRBV14; CDR3 length: 15; CDR3 DNA: TGTGCCAGCAGCCTCCGGACGGGTGCTAACTATGGCTACACCTTC; CDR3 protein: CASSLRTGANYGYTF
clone size: .; D gene: .; J gene: TRBJ1-1; V gene: TRBV10-3; CDR3 length: 14; CDR3 DNA: TGTGCCATCACCAAGGACTTAACGAACACTGAAGCTTTCTTT; CDR3 protein: CAITKDLTNTEAFF
clone size: .; D gene: TRBD1; J gene: TRBJ1-2; V gene: TRBV29-1; CDR3 length: 12; CDR3 DNA: TGCAGCGTTGGGGGACAGACGGGAGGCTACACCTTC; CDR3 protein: CSVGGQTGGYTF
clone size: .; D gene: .; J gene: TRBJ2-3; V gene: TRBV12-5; CDR3 length: 18; CDR3 DNA: TGTGCTAGTGGTTTGGGACCCAAAGGGGAGGGGGCTACAGATACGCAGTATTTT; CDR3 protein: CASGLGPKGEGATDTQYF
clone size: once; D gene: TRBD1; J gene: TRBJ1-1; V gene: TRBV2; CDR3 length: 13; CDR3 DNA: TGTGCCAGCAGTGAAACAGGGGTCACTGAAGCTTTCTTT; CDR3 protein: CASSETGVTEAFF
clone size: .; D gene: TRBD2; J gene: TRBJ2-7; V gene: TRBV7-2; CDR3 length: 14; CDR3 DNA: TGTGCCAGCAGCCCCGCGGGGGAAACCTACGAGCAGTACTTC; CDR3 protein: CASSPAGETYEQYF
clone size: .; D gene: .; J gene: TRBJ1-2; V gene: TRBV5-6; CDR3 length: 14; CDR3 DNA: TGTGCCAGCAGCTCAAAGGGGGTAAACTATGGCTACACCTTC; CDR3 protein: CASSSKGVNYGYTF
clone size: .; D gene: .; J gene: TRBJ1-2; V gene: TRBV5-4; CDR3 length: 13; CDR3 DNA: TGTGCCAGCAGTATCGGGGGCAACTATGGCTACACCTTC; CDR3 protein: CASSIGGNYGYTF
clone size: few; D gene: TRBD2; J gene: TRBJ2-3; V gene: TRBV5-1; CDR3 length: 13; CDR3 DNA: TGCGCCAGCACTAGCGGAGCCACAGATACGCAGTATTTT; CDR3 protein: CASTSGATDTQYF
clone size: .; D gene: TRBD1; J gene: TRBJ1-2; V gene: TRBV7-8; CDR3 length: 14; CDR3 DNA: TGTGCCAGCAGCTTAGGGGACAGGGGGTATGGCTACACCTTC; CDR3 protein: CASSLGDRGYGYTF
clone size: .; D gene: .; J gene: TRBJ1-6; V gene: TRBV30; CDR3 length: 15; CDR3 DNA: TGTGCCTGGAGTCGTACAGCTTTTTATAATTCACCCCTCCACTTT; CDR3 protein: CAWSRTAFYNSPLHF
clone size: few; D gene: TRBD1; J gene: TRBJ1-2; V gene: TRBV6-5; CDR3 length: 11; CDR3 DNA: TGTGCCACCGGACAGGGGATCGGCTACACCTTC; CDR3 protein: CATGQGIGYTF
clone size: .; D gene: .; J gene: TRBJ1-2; V gene: TRBV27; CDR3 length: 11; CDR3 DNA: TGTGCCAGCAGCCCTAATTTGGGCTACACCTTC; CDR3 protein: CASSPNLGYTF
clone size: .; D gene: TRBD1; J gene: TRBJ2-7; V gene: TRBV2; CDR3 length: 14; CDR3 DNA: TGTGCCAGCAGATTCAGGGGGCGGGCTGAGGAGCAGTACTTC; CDR3 protein: CASRFRGRAEEQYF
clone size: .; D gene: .; J gene: TRBJ1-2; V gene: TRBV18; CDR3 length: 13; CDR3 DNA: TGTGCCAGCTCACCCTCGGATAACTATGGCTACACCTTC; CDR3 protein: CASSPSDNYGYTF
clone size: .; D gene: TRBD1; J gene: TRBJ1-1; V gene: TRBV7-2; CDR3 length: 16; CDR3 DNA: TGTGCCAGCAGTTCCGGGACAGGGGGCGGCAACACTGAAGCTTTCTTT; CDR3 protein: CASSSGTGGGNTEAFF
clone size: once; D gene: .; J gene: TRBJ2-2; V gene: TRBV9; CDR3 length: 16; CDR3 DNA: TGTGCCAGCAGCGTAGACGGACCACCGAACACCGGGGAGCTGTTTTTT; CDR3 protein: CASSVDGPPNTGELFF
clone size: few; D gene: .; J gene: TRBJ1-6; V gene: TRBV7-8; CDR3 length: 14; CDR3 DNA: TGTGCCAGCAGCTCGAACGCCTATAATTCACCCCTCCACTTT; CDR3 protein: CASSSNAYNSPLHF